This T cell receptor beta chain originates from a study of cytomegalovirus exposure and HLA in healthy donors. PCR primers comprised 60 Vbeta and 13 Jbeta primers. Data came from immunoSEQ multiplex PCR; TCRdb stores just in-frame clones and leaves some out. Among over 70,000 clones listed, approximately 80% were seen once. Per the germline V gene, CDR1 is MNHEY and CDR2 is SVGAGI. Trimming cost V 5 bases and J 2 bases, with 12 bases left between them. The CDR3 runs to 15 residues. The sample taken for sequencing was PBMCs. The sequence came from a man aged 30 to 45 in good health and CMV-seronegative. This chain links TRBV6-5 with TRBJ2-2; TRBD1 is a possible D gene (6 bases). In DNA, the CDR3 is TGTGCCAGCAGTAGCCGGGACACAAACACCGGGGAGCTGTTTTTT. It translates to CASSSRDTNTGELFF.